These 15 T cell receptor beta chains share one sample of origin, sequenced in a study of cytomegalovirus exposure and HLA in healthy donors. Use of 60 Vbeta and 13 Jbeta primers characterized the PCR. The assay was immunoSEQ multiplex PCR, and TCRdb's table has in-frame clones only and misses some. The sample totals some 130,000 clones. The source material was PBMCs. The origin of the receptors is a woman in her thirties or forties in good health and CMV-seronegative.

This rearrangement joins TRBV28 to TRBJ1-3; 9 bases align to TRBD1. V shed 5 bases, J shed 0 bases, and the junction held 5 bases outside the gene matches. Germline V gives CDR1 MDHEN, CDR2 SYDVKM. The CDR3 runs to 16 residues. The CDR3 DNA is TGTGCCAGCAGTCCCGGGACAGGGTTCTCTGGAAACACCATATATTTT. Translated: CASSPGTGFSGNTIYF.

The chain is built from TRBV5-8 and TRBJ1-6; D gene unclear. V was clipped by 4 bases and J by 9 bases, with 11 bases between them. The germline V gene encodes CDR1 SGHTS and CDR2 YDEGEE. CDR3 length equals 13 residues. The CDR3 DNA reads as TGTGCCAGCAGCGTCTACTTTCGTTCACCCCTCCACTTT. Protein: CASSVYFRSPLHF.

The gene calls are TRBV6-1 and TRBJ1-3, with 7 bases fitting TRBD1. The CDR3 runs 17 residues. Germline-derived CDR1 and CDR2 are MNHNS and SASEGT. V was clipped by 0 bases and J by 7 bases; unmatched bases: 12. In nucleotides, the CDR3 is TGTGCCAGCAGTGAAGCTCCTATAGAGACAGGGCGCAACACCATATATTTT. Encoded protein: CASSEAPIETGRNTIYF.

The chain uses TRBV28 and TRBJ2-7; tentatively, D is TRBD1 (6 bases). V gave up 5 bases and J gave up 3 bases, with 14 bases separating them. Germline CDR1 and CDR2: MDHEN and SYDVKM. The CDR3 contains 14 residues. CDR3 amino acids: CASSVPGQSYEQYF. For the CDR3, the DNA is TGTGCCAGCAGTGTACCCGGACAGAGCTACGAGCAGTACTTC.

DNA for the CDR3: TGTGCCAGAAGCTCGTACCGGGACAGGGGGGACTACGAGCAGTACGTC. Protein sequence: CARSSYRDRGDYEQYV. The rearrangement links TRBV5-3 to TRBJ2-7; TRBD1 matches 11 bases. TRBV5-3 has ORF status, its function being uncertain. This CDR3 is built from 16 residues. Trimming cost V 3 bases and J 3 bases; bases outside gene matches: 8.

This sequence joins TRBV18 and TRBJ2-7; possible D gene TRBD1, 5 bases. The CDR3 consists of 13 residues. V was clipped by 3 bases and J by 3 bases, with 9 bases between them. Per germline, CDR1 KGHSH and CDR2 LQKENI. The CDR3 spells CASSPYDSYEQYF. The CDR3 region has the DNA TGTGCCAGCTCACCGTACGACAGCTACGAGCAGTACTTC.

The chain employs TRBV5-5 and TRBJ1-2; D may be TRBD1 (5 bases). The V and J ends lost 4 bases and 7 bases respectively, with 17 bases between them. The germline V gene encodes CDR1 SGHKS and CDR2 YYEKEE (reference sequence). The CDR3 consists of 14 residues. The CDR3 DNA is TGTGCCAGCAGCCCCTTTTACGGGGGAGGTGGCTACACCTTC. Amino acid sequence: CASSPFYGGGGYTF.

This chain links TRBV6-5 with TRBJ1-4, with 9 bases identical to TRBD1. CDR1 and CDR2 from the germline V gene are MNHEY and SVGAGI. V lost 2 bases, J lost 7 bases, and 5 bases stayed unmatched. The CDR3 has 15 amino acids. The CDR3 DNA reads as TGTGCCAGCAGTTACACCGGGACAGGGCTTGAAAAACTGTTTTTT. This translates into CASSYTGTGLEKLFF.

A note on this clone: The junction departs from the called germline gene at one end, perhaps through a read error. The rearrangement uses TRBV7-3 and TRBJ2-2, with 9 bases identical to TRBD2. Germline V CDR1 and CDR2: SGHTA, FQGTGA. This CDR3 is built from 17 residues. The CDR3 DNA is TGTGCCAGCAGCTTCCCCGCTAGCGGGGTAAACACCAGGGAGCTGTTTTTT. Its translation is CASSFPASGVNTRELFF.

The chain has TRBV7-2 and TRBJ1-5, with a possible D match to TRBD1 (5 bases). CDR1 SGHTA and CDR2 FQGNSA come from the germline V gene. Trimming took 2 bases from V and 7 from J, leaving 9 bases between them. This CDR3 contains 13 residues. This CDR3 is CASSLQGDQPQHF. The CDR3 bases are TGTGCCAGCAGCTTACAGGGCGACCAGCCCCAGCATTTT.

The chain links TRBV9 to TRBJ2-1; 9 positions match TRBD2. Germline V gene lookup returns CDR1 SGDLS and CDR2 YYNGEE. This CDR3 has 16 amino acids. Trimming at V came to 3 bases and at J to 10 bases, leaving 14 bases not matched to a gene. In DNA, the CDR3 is TGTGCCAGCAGCGGGATAGCGGGGGCCCCTAACCAGGAGCAGTTCTTC. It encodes CASSGIAGAPNQEQFF.

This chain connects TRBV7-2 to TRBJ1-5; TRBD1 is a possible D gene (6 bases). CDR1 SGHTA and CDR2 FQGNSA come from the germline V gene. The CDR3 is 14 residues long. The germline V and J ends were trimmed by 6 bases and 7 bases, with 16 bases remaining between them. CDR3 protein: CASSSGGARQPQHF. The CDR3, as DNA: TGTGCCAGCAGTTCTGGGGGGGCAAGGCAGCCCCAGCATTTT.

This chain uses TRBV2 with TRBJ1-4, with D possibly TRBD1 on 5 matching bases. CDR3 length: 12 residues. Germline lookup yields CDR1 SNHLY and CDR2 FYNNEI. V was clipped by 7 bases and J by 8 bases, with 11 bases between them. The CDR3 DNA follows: TGTGCCAGCATGCTGGACAACGAAAAACTGTTTTTT. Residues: CASMLDNEKLFF.

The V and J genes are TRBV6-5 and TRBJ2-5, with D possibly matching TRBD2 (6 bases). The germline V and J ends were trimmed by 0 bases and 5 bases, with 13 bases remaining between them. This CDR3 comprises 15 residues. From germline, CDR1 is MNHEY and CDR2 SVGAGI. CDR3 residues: CASSYSNSGAETQYF. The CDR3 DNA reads TGTGCCAGCAGTTACTCGAATAGCGGCGCGGAGACCCAGTACTTC.

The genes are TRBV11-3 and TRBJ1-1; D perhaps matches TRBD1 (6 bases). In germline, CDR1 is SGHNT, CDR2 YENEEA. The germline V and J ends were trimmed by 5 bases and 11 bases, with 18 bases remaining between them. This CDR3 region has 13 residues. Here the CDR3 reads CASSQNRWDMAFF. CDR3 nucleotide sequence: TGTGCCAGCAGCCAAAACAGGTGGGACATGGCTTTCTTT.